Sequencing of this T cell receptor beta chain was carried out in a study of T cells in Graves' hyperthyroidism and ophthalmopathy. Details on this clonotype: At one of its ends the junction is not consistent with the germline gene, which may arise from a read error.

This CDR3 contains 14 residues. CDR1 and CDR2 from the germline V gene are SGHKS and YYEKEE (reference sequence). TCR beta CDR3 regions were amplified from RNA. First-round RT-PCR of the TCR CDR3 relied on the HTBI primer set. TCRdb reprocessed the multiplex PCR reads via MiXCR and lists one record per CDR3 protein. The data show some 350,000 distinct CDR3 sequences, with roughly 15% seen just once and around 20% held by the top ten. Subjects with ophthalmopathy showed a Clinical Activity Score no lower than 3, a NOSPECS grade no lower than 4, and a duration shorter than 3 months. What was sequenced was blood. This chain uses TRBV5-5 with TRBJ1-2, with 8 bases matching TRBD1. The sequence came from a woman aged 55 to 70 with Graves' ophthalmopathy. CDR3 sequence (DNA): TGTGCCAGCAGCCGCGGACAGGGAAGCTATGGCCACACCTTC. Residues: CASSRGQGSYGHTF.